The clone carrying this TCR beta chain was recorded only once. Its antigen is not known. The PCR used 60 Vbeta and 13 Jbeta primers. TCRdb's copy holds only in-frame clones and misses some; the assay was immunoSEQ multiplex PCR. The repertoire consists of more than 80,000 clones, with 60% to 80% occurring once and the leading ten covering around 19%. Among the donors, all were healthy bone marrow donors. This entry comes from a study of cytomegalovirus exposure and HLA in healthy donors. Study findings and constraints: CMV serostatus was the sole immune exposure data available. With further analysis later on, most CMV-associated TCR beta chains appeared HLA-restricted. CMV antigen specificity of a few CMV-associated chains was confirmed in vitro.

The TCR sequence derives from a woman in her fifties or sixties in good health and CMV-seropositive. Sequencing was performed on PBMCs.

The CDR3 spells CASSLGRDQPQHF. The CDR3 DNA reads as TGTGCCAGCAGTTTAGGGAGAGATCAGCCCCAGCATTTT. The chain joins TRBV28 to TRBJ1-5; D ambiguous. This CDR3 region has 13 residues. Germline loops: CDR1 MDHEN, CDR2 SYDVKM. V was trimmed by 2 bases and J by 5 bases, leaving 7 bases between them.